The 3 T cell receptor beta chains presented below share a single source sample, sequenced in a study of T-cell reconstitution after alpha-beta-depleted transplantation in children. Library preparation (for TCRbeta) was performed with unique molecular identifiers. Using its own MiXCR run on the PCR reads, TCRdb lists one record per CDR3 protein. The profile shows approximately 240,000 distinct CDR3 sequences, 8% to 9.5% of them singletons. The sequences come from PBMCs from the stem cell graft donor, collected from the stem cell graft. The receptor set was obtained from a human donor who donated a stem cell graft to a child with acute lymphoblastic leukemia.

The J gene is TRBJ2-1, the V gene TRBV7-6; perhaps TRBD1 as D (5 bases). The V gene's germline CDR1 is SGHVS and CDR2 FNYEAQ. V lost 5 bases, J lost 5 bases, and 10 bases lay in between. This CDR3 has 13 residues. The DNA of the CDR3 is TGTGCCAGCAGCGGCGACAGAAACAATGAGCAGTTCTTC. This sequence encodes CASSGDRNNEQFF.

The gene calls are TRBV5-1 and TRBJ1-6; tentatively, D is TRBD1 (5 bases). The CDR3 is 18 residues long. Germline CDR1 and CDR2: SGHRS and YFSETQ. The V end lost 3 bases, the J end lost 8 bases, and 24 bases lay between the germline ends. The CDR3 region has the DNA TGCGCCAGCAGCTGGACCACCGGGACGGTTTTTAGCGATTCACCCCTCCACTTT. Its protein is CASSWTTGTVFSDSPLHF.

This clonotype was observed at least ten times. The chain recombines TRBV19 with TRBJ2-4; 7 bases align to TRBD2. Unmatched junction bases numbered 13, after V lost 5 bases and J lost 15 bases. The CDR3 covers 13 residues. Germline V gives CDR1 LNHDA, CDR2 SQIVND (reference sequence). DNA of the CDR3: TGTGCCAGTAGTCTAGGGGAGGGGAGGGCCCTGTACTTC. It is translated as CASSLGEGRALYF.